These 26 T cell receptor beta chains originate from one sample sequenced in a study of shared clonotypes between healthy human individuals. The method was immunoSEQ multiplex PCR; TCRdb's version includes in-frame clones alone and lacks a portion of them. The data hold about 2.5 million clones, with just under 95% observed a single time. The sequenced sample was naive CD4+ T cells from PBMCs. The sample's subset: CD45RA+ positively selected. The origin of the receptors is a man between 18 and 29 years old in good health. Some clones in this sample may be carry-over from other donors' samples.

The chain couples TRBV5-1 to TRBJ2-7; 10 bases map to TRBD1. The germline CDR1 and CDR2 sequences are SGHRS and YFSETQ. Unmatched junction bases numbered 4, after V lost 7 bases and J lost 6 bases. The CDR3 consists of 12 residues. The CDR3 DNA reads TGCGCCAGCGCGGGACAGGGGTCCGAGCAGTACTTC. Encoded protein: CASAGQGSEQYF.

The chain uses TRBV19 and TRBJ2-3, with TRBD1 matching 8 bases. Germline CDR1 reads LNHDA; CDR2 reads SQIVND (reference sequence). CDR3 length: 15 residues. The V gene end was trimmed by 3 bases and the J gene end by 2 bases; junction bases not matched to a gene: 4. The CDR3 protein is CASSISGGFTDTQYF. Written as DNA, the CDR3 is TGTGCCAGTAGTATCTCAGGGGGCTTCACAGATACGCAGTATTTT.

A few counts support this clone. The CDR3 protein is CATSRDRMVLLAEAFF. In DNA form, the CDR3 reads TGTGCCACCAGCAGAGATAGAATGGTCTTGCTAGCTGAAGCTTTCTTT. The V gene is TRBV15, the J gene TRBJ1-1; D unclear. The V end was cut by 0 bases, the J end by 6 bases, with 17 bases between. This CDR3 has 16 residues. The germline gives CDR1 LNHNV, CDR2 YYDKDF (reference sequence).

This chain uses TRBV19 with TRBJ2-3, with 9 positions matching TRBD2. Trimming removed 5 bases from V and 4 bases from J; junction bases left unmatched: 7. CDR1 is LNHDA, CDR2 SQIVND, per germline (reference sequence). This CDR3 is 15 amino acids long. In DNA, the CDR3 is TGTGCCAGTAGTGTGGTAGCGGGAGCGGCAGATACGCAGTATTTT. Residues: CASSVVAGAADTQYF.

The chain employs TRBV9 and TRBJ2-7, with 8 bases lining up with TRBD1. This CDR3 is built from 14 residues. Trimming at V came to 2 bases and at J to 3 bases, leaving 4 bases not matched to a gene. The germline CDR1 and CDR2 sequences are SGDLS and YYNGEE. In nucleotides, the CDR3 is TGTGCCAGCAGCGTCGATGGGACAGGCTACGAGCAGTACTTC. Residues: CASSVDGTGYEQYF.

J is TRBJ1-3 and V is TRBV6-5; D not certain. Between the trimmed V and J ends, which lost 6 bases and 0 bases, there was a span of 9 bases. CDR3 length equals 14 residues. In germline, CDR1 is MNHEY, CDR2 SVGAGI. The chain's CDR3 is CASSHRNSGNTIYF. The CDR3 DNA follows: TGTGCCAGCAGCCACCGCAACTCTGGAAACACCATATATTTT.

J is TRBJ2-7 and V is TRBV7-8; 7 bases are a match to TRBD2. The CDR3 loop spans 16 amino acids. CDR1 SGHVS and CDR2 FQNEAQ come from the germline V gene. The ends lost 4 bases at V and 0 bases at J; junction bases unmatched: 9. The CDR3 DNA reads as TGTGCCAGCAGCTCTGACCCACGGGAGGACTCCTACGAGCAGTACTTC. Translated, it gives CASSSDPREDSYEQYF.

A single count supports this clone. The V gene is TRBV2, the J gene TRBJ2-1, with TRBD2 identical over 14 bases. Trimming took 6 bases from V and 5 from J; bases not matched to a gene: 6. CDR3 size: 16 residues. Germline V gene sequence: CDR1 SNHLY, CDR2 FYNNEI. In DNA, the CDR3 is TGTGCCAGCAGCTGGGGACTAGCGGGAGATGACAATGAGCAGTTCTTC. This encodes CASSWGLAGDDNEQFF.

CDR3 protein: CASRDRKTYEQYF. CDR3 nucleotides: TGTGCCAGCCGGGACAGGAAGACCTACGAGCAGTACTTC. The rearrangement links TRBV28 to TRBJ2-7; 8 bases match TRBD1. Germline CDR1 MDHEN, CDR2 SYDVKM. CDR3 length equals 13 residues. The trim removed 8 bases at V and 2 bases at J, leaving 5 bases unmatched.

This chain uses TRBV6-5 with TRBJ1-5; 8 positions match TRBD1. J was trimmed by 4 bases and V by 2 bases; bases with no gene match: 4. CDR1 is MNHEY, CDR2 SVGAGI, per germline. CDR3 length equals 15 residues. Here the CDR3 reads CASSYRRGRNQPQHF. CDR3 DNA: TGTGCCAGCAGTTACCGCAGGGGGCGAAATCAGCCCCAGCATTTT.

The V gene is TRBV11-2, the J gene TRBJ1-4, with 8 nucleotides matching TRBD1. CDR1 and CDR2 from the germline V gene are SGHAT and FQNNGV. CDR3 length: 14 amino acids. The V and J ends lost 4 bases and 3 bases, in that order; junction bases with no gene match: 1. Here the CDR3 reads CASSWDRPNEKLFF. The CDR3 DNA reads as TGTGCCAGCAGCTGGGACAGGCCTAATGAAAAACTGTTTTTT. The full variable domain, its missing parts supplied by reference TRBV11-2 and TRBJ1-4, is EAGVAQSPRYKIIEKRQSVAFWCNPISGHATLYWYQQILGQGPKLLIQFQNNGVVDDSQLPKDRFSAERLKGVDSTLKIQPAKLEDSAVYLCASSWDRPNEKLFFGSGTQLSVL.

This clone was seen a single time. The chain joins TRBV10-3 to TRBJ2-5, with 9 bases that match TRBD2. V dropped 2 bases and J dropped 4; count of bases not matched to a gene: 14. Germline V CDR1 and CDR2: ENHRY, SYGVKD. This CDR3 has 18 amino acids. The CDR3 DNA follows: TGTGCCATCAGTGAGAAAGGGGTAACTAGCGGGTTCCGAGAGACCCAGTACTTC. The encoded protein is CAISEKGVTSGFRETQYF.

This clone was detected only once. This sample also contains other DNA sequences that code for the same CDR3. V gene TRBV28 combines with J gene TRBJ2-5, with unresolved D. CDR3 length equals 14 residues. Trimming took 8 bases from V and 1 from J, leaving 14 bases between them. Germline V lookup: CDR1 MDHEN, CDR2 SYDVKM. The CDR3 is CASRGSGSQETQYF. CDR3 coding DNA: TGTGCCAGCCGCGGCAGTGGCAGCCAAGAGACCCAGTACTTC.

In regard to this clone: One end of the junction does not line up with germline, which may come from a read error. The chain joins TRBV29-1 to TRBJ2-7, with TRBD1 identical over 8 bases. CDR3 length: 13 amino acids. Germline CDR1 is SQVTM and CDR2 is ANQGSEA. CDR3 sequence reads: CSVEMAGGYGQYF. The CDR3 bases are TGCAGCGTTGAAATGGCAGGGGGCTACGGGCAGTACTTC.

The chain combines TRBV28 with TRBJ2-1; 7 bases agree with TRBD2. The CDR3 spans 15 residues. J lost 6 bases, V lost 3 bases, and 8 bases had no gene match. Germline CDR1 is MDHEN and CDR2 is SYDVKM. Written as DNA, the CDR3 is TGTGCCAGCAGTTTGGTTGGCGGGAGAGGCAATGAGCAGTTCTTC. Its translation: CASSLVGGRGNEQFF.

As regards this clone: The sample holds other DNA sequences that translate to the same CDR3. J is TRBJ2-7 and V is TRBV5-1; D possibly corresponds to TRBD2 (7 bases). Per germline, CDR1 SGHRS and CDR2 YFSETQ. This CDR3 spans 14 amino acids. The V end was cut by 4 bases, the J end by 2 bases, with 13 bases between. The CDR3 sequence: CASSLVGGPYEQYF. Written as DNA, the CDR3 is TGCGCCAGCAGCCTGGTGGGGGGGCCCTACGAGCAGTACTTC.

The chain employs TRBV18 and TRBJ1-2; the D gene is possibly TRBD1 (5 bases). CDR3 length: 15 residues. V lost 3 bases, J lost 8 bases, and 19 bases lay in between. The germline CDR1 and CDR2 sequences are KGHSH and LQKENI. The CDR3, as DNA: TGTGCCAGCTCACCGTCGCAGGGTCAGTACCAGGGCTACACCTTC. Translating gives CASSPSQGQYQGYTF.

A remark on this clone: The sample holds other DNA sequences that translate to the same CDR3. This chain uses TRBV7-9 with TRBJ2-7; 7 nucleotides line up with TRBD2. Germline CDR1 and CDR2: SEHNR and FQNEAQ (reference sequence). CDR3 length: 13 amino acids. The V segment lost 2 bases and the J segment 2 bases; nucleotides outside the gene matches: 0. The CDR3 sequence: CASSLSGAYEQYF. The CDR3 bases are TGTGCCAGCAGCTTAAGCGGGGCCTACGAGCAGTACTTC.

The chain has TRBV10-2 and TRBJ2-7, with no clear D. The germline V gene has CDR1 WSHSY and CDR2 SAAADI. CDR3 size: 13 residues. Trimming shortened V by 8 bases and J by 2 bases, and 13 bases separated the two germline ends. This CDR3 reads CASRDLEPYEQYF. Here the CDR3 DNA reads TGCGCCAGCCGCGATCTAGAGCCCTACGAGCAGTACTTC.

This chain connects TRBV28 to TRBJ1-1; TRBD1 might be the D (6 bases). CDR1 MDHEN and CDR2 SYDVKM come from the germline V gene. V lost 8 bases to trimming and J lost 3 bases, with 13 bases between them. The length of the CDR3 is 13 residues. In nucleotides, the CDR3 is TGTGCCAGCGGGGAAGGGGGGTACACTGAAGCTTTCTTT. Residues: CASGEGGYTEAFF.

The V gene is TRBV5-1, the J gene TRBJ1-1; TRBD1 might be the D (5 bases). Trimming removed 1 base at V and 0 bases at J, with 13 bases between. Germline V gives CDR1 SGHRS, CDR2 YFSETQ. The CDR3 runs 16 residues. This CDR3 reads CASSLSVGQVNTEAFF. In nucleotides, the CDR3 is TGCGCCAGCAGCTTGTCGGTGGGGCAGGTGAACACTGAAGCTTTCTTT.

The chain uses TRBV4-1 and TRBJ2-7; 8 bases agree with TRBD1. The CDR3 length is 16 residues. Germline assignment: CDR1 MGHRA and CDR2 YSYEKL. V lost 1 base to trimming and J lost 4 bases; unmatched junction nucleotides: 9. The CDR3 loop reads CASSQGQGPLRYEQYF. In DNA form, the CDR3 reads TGCGCCAGCAGCCAAGGACAGGGGCCGCTGAGGTACGAGCAGTACTTC.

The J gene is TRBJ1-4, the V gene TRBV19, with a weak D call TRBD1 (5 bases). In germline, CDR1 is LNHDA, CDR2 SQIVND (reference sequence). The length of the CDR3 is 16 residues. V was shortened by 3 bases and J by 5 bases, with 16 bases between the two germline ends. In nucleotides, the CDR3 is TGTGCCAGTAGTATTAGGGGAAAACGGGACAATGAAAAACTGTTTTTT. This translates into CASSIRGKRDNEKLFF.

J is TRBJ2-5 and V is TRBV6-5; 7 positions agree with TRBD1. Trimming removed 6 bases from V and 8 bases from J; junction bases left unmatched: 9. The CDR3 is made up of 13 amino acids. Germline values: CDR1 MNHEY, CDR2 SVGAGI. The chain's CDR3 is CASSPGQFTTQYF. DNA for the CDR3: TGTGCCAGCAGCCCGGGACAGTTTACCACCCAGTACTTC.

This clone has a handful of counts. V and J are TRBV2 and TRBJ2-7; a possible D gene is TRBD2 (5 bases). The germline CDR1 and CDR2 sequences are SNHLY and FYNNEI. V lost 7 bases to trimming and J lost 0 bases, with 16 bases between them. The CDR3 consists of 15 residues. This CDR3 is CASTLRTSSSYEQYF. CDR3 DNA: TGTGCCAGCACCCTAAGGACTTCGTCCTCCTACGAGCAGTACTTC.

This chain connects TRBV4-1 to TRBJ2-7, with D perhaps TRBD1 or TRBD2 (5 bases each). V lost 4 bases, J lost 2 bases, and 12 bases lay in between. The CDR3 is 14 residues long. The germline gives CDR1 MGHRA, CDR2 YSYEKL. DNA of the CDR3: TGCGCCAGCAGCCTAAGGGACGGAGCCTACGAGCAGTACTTC. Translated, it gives CASSLRDGAYEQYF.